This TCR beta chain came from a study of OX40 agonist ivuxolimab in advanced cancers. About the full investigation: The costimulatory receptor OX40 (CD134) was targeted by ivuxolimab, a fully human IgG2 agonistic monoclonal antibody. Among the 50 to 55 dose-escalation patients, around 19 had hepatocellular carcinoma, around 15 melanoma, 9 renal cell carcinoma and 9 head and neck cancer. In the dose-escalation cohort, 75% to 90% of patients were male, and the mean age was roughly 60 years with a range of roughly 20 to 79. Intravenous ivuxolimab was administered to patients every 2 weeks at six dose levels: 0.01, 0.1, 0.3, 1.5, 3 and 10 mg/kg. The purpose of peripheral TCRbeta sequencing was to test whether ivuxolimab changed TCR sequence diversity and led to clonal T-cell expansion. Partial responses occurred in three dose-escalation patients: two with cutaneous melanoma and one with hepatocellular carcinoma. The paper covers the monotherapy dose-escalation part of the phase I ivuxolimab trial, which included N = 52 patients. Patients were allowed to have had prior anti-PD-1, anti-PD-L1 or anti-CTLA-4 therapy, and 40% of the dose-escalation patients had been treated with checkpoint inhibitors.

The table lists this clone with a count of one. Its antigen specificity is not known. There are no base qualities to consult, and no much larger clone falls within one base. Here is what the overall study found, with its caveats: In partial responders in the 0.1-3.0 mg/kg groups, normalized peripheral clonal expansion was found to be among the lowest, especially among CD8+ T cells. Low levels of normalized T-cell clonal expansion were also seen in some nonresponding patients. At doses of 0.1 to 3.0 mg/kg, clonal expansion of both CD4+ and CD8+ T cells in blood was seen between baseline and week 6. After ivuxolimab, expanded clones were on average more numerous among CD8+ T cells than among CD4+ T cells. The antigen specificity of the clonally expanded peripheral T cells was not determined.

Taken from cysteine to phenylalanine, the CDR3 has 15 residues. CDR3 DNA only is kept here, 45 bases in frame from base 1. Taken from the germline V gene (reference sequence), the CDR1 and CDR2 loops are SEHNR and FQNEAQ. Trimming takes 5 bases off V and 7 bases off J; junction bases not matched to a gene: 11. Genomic DNA was extracted from sorted cells for sequencing of the TCRbeta CDR3 region. The immunoSEQ Assay was used for sequencing of TCRbeta CDR3 regions. This immuneACCESS table, as held by TCRdb, lists in-frame sequences with V and J called but not all clones. Of the missing ones, under half trace to an unresolved V gene in checked studies; the others have no known cause. This sample lists about 43,000 clones; 86% were detected once. The leading ten clones occupy about 16% of the sample. Patients with autoimmune disease history or receiving systemic immunosuppression were excluded from the trial. Peripheral blood for TCR sequencing was drawn from every dose cohort at baseline, at cycle 4 day 1 and at cycle 7 day 1. Samples came from an open-label, multicenter, first-in-human phase I dose-escalation trial of ivuxolimab. Adults with locally advanced or metastatic melanoma, renal cell, hepatocellular, or head and neck squamous cell carcinoma were enrolled in the trial. Before TCR sequencing, CD4+ T cells and CD8+ T cells from peripheral blood were sorted into separate populations.

The specimen comprised CD4+ or CD8+ T cells sorted from blood, sampled in a trial of the OX40 agonist ivuxolimab. The receptor chain draws on TRBV7-9 and TRBJ1-2, with TRBD1 matching 9 junction bases. This receptor was taken from an adult with an advanced solid tumor such as melanoma, head and neck, liver or kidney cancer. The DNA sequence is TGTGCCAGCAGCCCAAGCCAACAGGGGGCGCTTGGCTACACCTTC. This translates into CASSPSQQGALGYTF.